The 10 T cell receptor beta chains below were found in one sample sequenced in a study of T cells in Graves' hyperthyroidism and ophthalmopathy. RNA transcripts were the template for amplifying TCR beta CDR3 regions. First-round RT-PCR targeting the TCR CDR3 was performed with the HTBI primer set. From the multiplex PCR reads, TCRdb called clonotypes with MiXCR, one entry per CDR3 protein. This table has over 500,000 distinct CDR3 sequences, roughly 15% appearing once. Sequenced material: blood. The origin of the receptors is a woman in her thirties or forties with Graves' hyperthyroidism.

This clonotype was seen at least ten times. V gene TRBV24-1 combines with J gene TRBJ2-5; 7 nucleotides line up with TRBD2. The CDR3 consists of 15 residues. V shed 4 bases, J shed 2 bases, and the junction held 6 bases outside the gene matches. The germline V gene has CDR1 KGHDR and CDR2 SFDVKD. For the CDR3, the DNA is TGTGCCACCAGTGAAACTAGCGCTGGGCAAGAGACCCAGTACTTC. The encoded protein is CATSETSAGQETQYF.

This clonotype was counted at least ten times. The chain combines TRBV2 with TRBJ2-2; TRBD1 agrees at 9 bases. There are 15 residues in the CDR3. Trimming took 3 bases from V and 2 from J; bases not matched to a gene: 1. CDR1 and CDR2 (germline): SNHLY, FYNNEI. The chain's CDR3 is CASSEGQGNTGELFF. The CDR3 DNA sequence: TGTGCCAGCAGTGAGGGACAGGGTAACACCGGGGAGCTGTTTTTT.

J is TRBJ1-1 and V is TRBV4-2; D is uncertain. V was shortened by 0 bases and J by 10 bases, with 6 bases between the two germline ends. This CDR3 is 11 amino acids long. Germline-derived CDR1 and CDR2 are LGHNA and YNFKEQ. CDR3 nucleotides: TGTGCCAGCAGCCAAGAGCAGGTAGCTTTCTTT. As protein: CASSQEQVAFF.

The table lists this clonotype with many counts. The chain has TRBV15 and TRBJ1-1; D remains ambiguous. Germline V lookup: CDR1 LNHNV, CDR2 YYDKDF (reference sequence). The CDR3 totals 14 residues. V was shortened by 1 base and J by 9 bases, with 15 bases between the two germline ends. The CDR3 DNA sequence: TGTGCCACCAGCAGAGTTTCGACGGCGAACCAAGCTTTCTTT. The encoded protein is CATSRVSTANQAFF.

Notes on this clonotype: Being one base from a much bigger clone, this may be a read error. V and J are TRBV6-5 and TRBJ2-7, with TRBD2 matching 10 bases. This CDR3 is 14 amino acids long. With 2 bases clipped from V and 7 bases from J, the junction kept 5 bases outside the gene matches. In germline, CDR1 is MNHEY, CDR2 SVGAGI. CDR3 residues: CASSYHLAGDEQYF. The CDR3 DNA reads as TGTGCCAGCAGTTACCACCTAGCGGGGGATGAGCAGTACTTC.

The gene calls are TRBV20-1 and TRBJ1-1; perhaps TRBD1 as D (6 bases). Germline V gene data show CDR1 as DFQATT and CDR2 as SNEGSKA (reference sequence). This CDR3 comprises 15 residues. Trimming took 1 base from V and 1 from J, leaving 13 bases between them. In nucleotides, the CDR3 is TGCAGTGCTAGAGTCCATCAGGGGCCGAACACTGAAGCTTTCTTT. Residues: CSARVHQGPNTEAFF.

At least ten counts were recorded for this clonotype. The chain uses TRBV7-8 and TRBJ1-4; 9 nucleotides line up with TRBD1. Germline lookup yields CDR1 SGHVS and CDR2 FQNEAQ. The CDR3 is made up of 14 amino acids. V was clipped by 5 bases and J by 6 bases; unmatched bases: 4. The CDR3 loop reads CASSRGQGYEKLFF. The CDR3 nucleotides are TGTGCCAGCAGCCGGGGACAGGGTTATGAAAAACTGTTTTTT.

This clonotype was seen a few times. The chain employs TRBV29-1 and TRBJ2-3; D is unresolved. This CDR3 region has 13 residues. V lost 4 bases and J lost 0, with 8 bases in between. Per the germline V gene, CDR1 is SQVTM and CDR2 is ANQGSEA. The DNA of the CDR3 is TGCAGCGTTGTTTACACTAGCACAGATACGCAGTATTTT. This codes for CSVVYTSTDTQYF.

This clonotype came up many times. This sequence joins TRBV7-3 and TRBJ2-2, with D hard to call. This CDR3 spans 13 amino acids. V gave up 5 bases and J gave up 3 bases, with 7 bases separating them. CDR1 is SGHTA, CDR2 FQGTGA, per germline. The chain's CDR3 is CASSLDYTGELFF. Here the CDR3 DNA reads TGTGCCAGCAGCCTCGATTACACCGGGGAGCTGTTTTTT.

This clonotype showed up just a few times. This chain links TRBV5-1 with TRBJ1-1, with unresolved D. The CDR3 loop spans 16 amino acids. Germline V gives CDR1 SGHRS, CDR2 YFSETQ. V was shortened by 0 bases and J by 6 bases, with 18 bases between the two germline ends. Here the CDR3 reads CASSLAITRESAEAFF. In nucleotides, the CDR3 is TGCGCCAGCAGCTTGGCTATTACTCGGGAGAGCGCTGAAGCTTTCTTT.